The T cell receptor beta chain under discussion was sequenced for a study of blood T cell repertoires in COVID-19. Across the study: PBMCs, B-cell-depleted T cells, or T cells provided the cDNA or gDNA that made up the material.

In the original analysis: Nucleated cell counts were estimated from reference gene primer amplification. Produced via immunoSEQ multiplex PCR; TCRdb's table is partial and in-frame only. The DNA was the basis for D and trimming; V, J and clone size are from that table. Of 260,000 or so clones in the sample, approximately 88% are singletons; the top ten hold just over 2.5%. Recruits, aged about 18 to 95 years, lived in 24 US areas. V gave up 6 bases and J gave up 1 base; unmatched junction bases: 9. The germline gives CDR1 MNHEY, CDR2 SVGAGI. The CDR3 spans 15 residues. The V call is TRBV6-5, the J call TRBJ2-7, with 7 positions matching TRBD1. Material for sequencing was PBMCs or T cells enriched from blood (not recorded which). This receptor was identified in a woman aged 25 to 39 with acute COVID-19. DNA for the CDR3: TGTGCCAGCAGGCCCACCGGGACAGAGTCCTACGAGCAGTACTTC. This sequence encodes CASRPTGTESYEQYF.